The rows below give T cell receptor beta chains drawn from one sample of a study of cytomegalovirus exposure and HLA in healthy donors. The data were produced by immunoSEQ multiplex PCR, yet TCRdb's version contains in-frame clones alone and is incomplete. The data contain approximately 150,000 clones, about 85% of them singletons. Material: PBMCs. Receptor source: a man in his thirties or forties in good health and CMV-seropositive. Both conserved end residues are part of each CDR3. Each record gives: V gene, J gene, D gene, clone size, CDR3 DNA, CDR3 protein. A D gene is named only where the DNA matches it firmly. Size is omitted from some rows. Given values are once, few, many or a class for expanded clones.

v_gene: TRBV5-1; j_gene: TRBJ2-2; d_gene: TRBD1; abundance: few; CDR3nt: TGCGCCAGCAGCCCGACAGGGGGAATCGGGGAGCTGTTTTTT; CDR3aa: CASSPTGGIGELFF
v_gene: TRBV9; j_gene: TRBJ1-2; d_gene: TRBD1; abundance: .; CDR3nt: TGTGCCAGCAGCGCGGGACAGGACTTTAAGTATGGCTACACCTTC; CDR3aa: CASSAGQDFKYGYTF
v_gene: TRBV5-4; j_gene: TRBJ2-1; d_gene: TRBD2; abundance: .; CDR3nt: TGTGCCAGCAGGGTGGCTAGCGGGATACACAATGAGCAGTTCTTC; CDR3aa: CASRVASGIHNEQFF
v_gene: TRBV7-2; j_gene: TRBJ2-5; d_gene: .; abundance: .; CDR3nt: TGTGCCAGCAGCTTAATTTTTAGGGGAGAGACCCAGTACTTC; CDR3aa: CASSLIFRGETQYF
v_gene: TRBV6-5; j_gene: TRBJ2-2; d_gene: .; abundance: few; CDR3nt: TGTGCCAGCAGTTACTCGACTGGGAACACCGGGGAGCTGTTTTTT; CDR3aa: CASSYSTGNTGELFF
v_gene: TRBV5-4; j_gene: TRBJ1-5; d_gene: .; abundance: once; CDR3nt: TGTGCCAGCAGCTTAGGCCCCCCAGGGCCCAATCAGCCCCAGCATTTT; CDR3aa: CASSLGPPGPNQPQHF
v_gene: TRBV11-3; j_gene: TRBJ2-1; d_gene: .; abundance: once; CDR3nt: TGTGCCAGCAGCTTGGAACTAGCACCCTCCAATGAGCAGTTCTTC; CDR3aa: CASSLELAPSNEQFF
v_gene: TRBV5-6; j_gene: TRBJ1-2; d_gene: TRBD1; abundance: once; CDR3nt: TGTGCCAGCAGCTTCAGACAGGGCAACTATGGCTACACCTTC; CDR3aa: CASSFRQGNYGYTF
v_gene: TRBV7-9; j_gene: TRBJ1-1; d_gene: TRBD1; abundance: .; CDR3nt: TGTGCCAGCGGCAGACAGGGGGCGCTTCACACTGAAGCTTTCTTT; CDR3aa: CASGRQGALHTEAFF
v_gene: TRBV7-2; j_gene: TRBJ2-3; d_gene: TRBD2; abundance: .; CDR3nt: TGTGCCAGCAGCTCCCGCCCTGGGGGTAGCGGGAAATTTAATACGCAGTATTTT; CDR3aa: CASSSRPGGSGKFNTQYF
v_gene: TRBV5-4; j_gene: TRBJ1-2; d_gene: .; abundance: once; CDR3nt: TGTGCCAGCAGCTCAGGGGCCGCTCAGAACTATGGCTACACCTTC; CDR3aa: CASSSGAAQNYGYTF
v_gene: TRBV29-1; j_gene: TRBJ2-3; d_gene: .; abundance: .; CDR3nt: TGCAGCGTTGGGCTAGCTACTAGCACAGATACGCAGTATTTT; CDR3aa: CSVGLATSTDTQYF
v_gene: TRBV7-3; j_gene: TRBJ2-3; d_gene: .; abundance: .; CDR3nt: TGTGCCAGCAGCTTAGACTACACTAGCACAGATACGCAGTATTTT; CDR3aa: CASSLDYTSTDTQYF
v_gene: TRBV15; j_gene: TRBJ2-7; d_gene: TRBD2; abundance: .; CDR3nt: TGTGCCACCAGCAGGCCGGGGAGGGGCCTCGAGCAGTACTTC; CDR3aa: CATSRPGRGLEQYF
v_gene: TRBV2; j_gene: TRBJ1-2; d_gene: .; abundance: .; CDR3nt: TGTGCCAGCAGACCTCAGGGAGGCGGCTATGGCTACACCTTC; CDR3aa: CASRPQGGGYGYTF
v_gene: TRBV9; j_gene: TRBJ2-1; d_gene: TRBD2; abundance: .; CDR3nt: TGTGCCAGCACCCGAGGTGGGCTAGCGGGAGGGGATGAGCAGTTCTTC; CDR3aa: CASTRGGLAGGDEQFF
v_gene: TRBV7-8; j_gene: TRBJ1-2; d_gene: .; abundance: .; CDR3nt: TGTGCCAGCAGCGTCGGGTTTAACTATGGCTACACCTTC; CDR3aa: CASSVGFNYGYTF
v_gene: TRBV4-1; j_gene: TRBJ2-2; d_gene: .; abundance: few; CDR3nt: TGCGCCAGCAGCCACCACGGACAGGGAGGGACCGGGGAGCTGTTTTTT; CDR3aa: CASSHHGQGGTGELFF
v_gene: TRBV2; j_gene: TRBJ2-5; d_gene: TRBD2; abundance: .; CDR3nt: TGTGCCAGCAGTGAATGGACTAGCCAGCAGACCCAGTACTTC; CDR3aa: CASSEWTSQQTQYF
v_gene: TRBV4-2; j_gene: TRBJ1-1; d_gene: TRBD1; abundance: few; CDR3nt: TGTGCCAGCAGCCCCCGGGACAGGGGATCGGACACTGAAGCTTTCTTT; CDR3aa: CASSPRDRGSDTEAFF
v_gene: TRBV7-7; j_gene: TRBJ2-1; d_gene: .; abundance: .; CDR3nt: TGTGCTAGCAGCGTGGAGGGGACAGCCTACAATGAGCAGTTCTTC; CDR3aa: CASSVEGTAYNEQFF
v_gene: TRBV2; j_gene: TRBJ2-1; d_gene: .; abundance: few; CDR3nt: TGTGCCAGCGATGGTCAGGGGTACAATGAGCAGTTCTTC; CDR3aa: CASDGQGYNEQFF
v_gene: TRBV12-5; j_gene: TRBJ1-5; d_gene: TRBD1; abundance: .; CDR3nt: TGTGCTAGTGGTTGGGACAGGGGATTAACAGATCAGCCCCAGCATTTT; CDR3aa: CASGWDRGLTDQPQHF
v_gene: TRBV7-3; j_gene: TRBJ2-1; d_gene: TRBD2; abundance: few; CDR3nt: TGTGCCAGCAGCATACTAGCGGGAGCCTACAATGAGCAGTTCTTC; CDR3aa: CASSILAGAYNEQFF